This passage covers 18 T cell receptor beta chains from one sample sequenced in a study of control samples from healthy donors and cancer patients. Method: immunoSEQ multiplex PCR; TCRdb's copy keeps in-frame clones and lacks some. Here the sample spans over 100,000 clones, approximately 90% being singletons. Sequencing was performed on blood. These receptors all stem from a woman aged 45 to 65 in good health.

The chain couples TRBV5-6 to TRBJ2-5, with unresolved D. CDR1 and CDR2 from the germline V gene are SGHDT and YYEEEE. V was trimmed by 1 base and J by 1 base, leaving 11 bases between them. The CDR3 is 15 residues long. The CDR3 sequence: CASSLWIGSQETQYF. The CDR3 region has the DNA TGTGCCAGCAGCTTGTGGATCGGAAGCCAAGAGACCCAGTACTTC. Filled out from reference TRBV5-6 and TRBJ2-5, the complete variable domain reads DAGVTQSPTHLIKTRGQQVTLRCSPKSGHDTVSWYQQALGQGPQFIFQYYEEEERQRGNFPDRFSGHQFPNYSSELNVNALLLGDSALYLCASSLWIGSQETQYFGPGTRLLVL.

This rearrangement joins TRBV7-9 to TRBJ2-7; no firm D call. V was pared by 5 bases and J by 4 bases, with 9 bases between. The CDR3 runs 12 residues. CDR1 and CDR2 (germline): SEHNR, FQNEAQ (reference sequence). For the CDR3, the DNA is TGTGCCAGCAGCCCCCCCCAATACGAGCAGTACTTC. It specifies CASSPPQYEQYF. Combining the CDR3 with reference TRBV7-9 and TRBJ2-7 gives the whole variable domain DTGVSQNPRHKITKRGQNVTFRCDPISEHNRLYWYRQTLGQGPEFLTYFQNEAQLEKSRLLSDRFSAERPKGSFSTLEIQRTEQGDSAMYLCASSPPQYEQYFGPGTRLTVT.

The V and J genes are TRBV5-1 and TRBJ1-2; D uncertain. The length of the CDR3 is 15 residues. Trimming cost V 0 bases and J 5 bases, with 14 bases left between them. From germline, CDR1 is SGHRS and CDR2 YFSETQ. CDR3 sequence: CASSLDGSSQYGYTF. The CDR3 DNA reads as TGCGCCAGCAGCTTGGACGGTTCGAGCCAGTATGGCTACACCTTC.

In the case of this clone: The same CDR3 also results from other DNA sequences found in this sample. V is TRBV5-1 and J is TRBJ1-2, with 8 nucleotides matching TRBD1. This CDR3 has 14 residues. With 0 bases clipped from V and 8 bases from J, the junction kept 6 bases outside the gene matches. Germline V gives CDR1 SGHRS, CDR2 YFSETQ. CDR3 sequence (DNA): TGCGCCAGCAGCTTGGCGGGGACAGGAGGCGGCTACACCTTC. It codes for CASSLAGTGGGYTF.

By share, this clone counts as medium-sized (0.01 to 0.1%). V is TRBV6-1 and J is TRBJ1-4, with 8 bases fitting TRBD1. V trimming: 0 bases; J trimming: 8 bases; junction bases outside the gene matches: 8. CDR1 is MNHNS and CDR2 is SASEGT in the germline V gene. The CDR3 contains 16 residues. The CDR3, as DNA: TGTGCCAGCAGTGAAGCCCCGGGGACAGGACAGGAAAAACTGTTTTTT. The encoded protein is CASSEAPGTGQEKLFF.

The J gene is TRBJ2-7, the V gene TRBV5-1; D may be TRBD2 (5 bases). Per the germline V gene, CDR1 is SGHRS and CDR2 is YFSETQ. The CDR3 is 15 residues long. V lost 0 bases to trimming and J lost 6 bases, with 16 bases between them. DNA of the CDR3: TGCGCCAGCAGCTTGGGCGGGCATGCCGACTCCGAGCAGTACTTC. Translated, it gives CASSLGGHADSEQYF.

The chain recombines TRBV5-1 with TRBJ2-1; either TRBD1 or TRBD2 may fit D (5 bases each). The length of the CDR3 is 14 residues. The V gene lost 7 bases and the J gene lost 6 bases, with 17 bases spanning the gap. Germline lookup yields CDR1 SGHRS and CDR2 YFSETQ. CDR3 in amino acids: CASYWDRKGNEQFF. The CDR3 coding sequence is TGCGCCAGCTACTGGGACCGAAAGGGCAATGAGCAGTTCTTC.

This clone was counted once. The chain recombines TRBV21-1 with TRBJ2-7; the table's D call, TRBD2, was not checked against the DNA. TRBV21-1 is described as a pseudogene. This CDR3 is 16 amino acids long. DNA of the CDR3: TGTGCCAGCAGTCCCGGGACTCCATGGGCCGGGTACGAGCAGTACTTC. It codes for CASSPGTPWAGYEQYF.

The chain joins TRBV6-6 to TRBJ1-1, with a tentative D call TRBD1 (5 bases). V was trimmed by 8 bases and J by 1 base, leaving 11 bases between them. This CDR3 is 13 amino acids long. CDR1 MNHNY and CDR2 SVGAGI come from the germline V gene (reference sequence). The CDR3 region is CASLTDTNTEAFF. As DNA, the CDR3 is TGTGCCAGCCTGACGGACACGAACACTGAAGCTTTCTTT.

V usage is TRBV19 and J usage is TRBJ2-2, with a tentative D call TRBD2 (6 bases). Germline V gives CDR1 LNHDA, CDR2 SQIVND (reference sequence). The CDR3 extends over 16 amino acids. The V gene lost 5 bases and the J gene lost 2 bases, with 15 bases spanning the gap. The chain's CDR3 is CASSRTGRGNTGELFF. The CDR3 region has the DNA TGTGCCAGTAGTCGTACCGGGAGAGGAAACACCGGGGAGCTGTTTTTT.

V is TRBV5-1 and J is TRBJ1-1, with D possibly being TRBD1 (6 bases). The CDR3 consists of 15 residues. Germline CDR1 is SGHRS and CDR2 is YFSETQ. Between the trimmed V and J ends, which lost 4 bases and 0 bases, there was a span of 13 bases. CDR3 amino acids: CASSTQTGVNTEAFF. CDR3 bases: TGCGCCAGCAGCACCCAGACAGGAGTGAACACTGAAGCTTTCTTT.

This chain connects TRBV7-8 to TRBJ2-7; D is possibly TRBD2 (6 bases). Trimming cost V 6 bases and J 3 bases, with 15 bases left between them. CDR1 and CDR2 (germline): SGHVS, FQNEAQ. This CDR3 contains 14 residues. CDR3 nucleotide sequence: TGTGCCAGCAGACAGGCCGGCGGGAACTACGAGCAGTACTTC. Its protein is CASRQAGGNYEQYF.

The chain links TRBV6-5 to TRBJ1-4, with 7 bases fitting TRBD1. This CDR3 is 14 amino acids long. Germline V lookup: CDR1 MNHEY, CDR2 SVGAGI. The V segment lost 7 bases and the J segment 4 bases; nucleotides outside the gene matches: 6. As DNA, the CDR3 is TGTGCCAGCAAACGACAGGGTGTTAATGAAAAACTGTTTTTT. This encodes CASKRQGVNEKLFF.

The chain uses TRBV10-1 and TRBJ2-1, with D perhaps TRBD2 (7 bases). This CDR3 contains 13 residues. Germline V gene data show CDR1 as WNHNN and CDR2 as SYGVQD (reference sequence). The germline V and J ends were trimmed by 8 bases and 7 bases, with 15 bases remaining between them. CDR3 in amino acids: CASRGGVVNEQFF. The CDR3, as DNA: TGCGCCAGCCGAGGGGGGGTAGTTAATGAGCAGTTCTTC.

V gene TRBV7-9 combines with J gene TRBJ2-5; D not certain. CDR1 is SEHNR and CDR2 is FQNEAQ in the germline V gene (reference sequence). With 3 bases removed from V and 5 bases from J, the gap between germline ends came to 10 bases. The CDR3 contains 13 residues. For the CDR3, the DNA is TGTGCCAGCAGCTTTTCTGGACGGGAGACCCAGTACTTC. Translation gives CASSFSGRETQYF.

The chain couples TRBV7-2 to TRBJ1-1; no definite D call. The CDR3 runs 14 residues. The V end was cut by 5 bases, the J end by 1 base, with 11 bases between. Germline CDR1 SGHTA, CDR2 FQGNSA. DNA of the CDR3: TGTGCCAGCAGCCTACCTTGGGGGAACACTGAAGCTTTCTTT. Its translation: CASSLPWGNTEAFF.

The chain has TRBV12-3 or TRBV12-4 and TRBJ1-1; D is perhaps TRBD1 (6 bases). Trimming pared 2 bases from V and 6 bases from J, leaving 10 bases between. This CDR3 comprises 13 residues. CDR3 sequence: CASSLLGAAEAFF. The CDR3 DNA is TGTGCCAGCAGTTTATTGGGGGCCGCTGAAGCTTTCTTT.

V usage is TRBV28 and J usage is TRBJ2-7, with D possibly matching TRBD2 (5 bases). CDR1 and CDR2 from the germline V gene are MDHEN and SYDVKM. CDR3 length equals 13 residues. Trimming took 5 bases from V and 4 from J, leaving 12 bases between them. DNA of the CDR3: TGTGCCAGCAGTCCACGAACTAGTTACGAGCAGTACTTC. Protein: CASSPRTSYEQYF.